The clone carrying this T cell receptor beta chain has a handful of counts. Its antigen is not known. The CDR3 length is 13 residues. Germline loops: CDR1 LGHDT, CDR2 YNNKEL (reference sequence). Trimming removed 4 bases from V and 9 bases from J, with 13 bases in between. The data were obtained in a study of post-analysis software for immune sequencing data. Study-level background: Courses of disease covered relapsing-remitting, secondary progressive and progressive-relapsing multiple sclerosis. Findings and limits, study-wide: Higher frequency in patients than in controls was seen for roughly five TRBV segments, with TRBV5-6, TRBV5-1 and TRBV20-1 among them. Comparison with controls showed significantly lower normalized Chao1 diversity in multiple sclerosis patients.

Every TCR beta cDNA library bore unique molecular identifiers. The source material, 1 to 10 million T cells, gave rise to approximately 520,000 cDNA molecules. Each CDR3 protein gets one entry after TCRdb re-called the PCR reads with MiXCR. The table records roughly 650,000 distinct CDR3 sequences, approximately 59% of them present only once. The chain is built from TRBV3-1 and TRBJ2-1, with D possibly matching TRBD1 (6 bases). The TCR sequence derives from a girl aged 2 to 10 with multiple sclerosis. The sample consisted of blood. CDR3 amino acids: CASSLNQGGEQFF. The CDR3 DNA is TGTGCCAGCAGCCTAAATCAAGGGGGTGAGCAGTTCTTC.